One and the same sample provided the 17 T cell receptor beta chains below, sequenced in a study of cytomegalovirus exposure and HLA in healthy donors. PCR was performed using 60 Vbeta and 13 Jbeta primers. Sequencing was performed with immunoSEQ multiplex PCR; in TCRdb, only in-frame clones are kept and a portion is missing. The sample gives 150,000 to 200,000 clones, roughly four fifths of which show up once; around 2.5% is in the top ten. The source material was PBMCs. The origin of the receptors is a female donor in good health and CMV-seronegative.

This clone has only one observation. The chain uses TRBV7-9 and TRBJ1-5, with TRBD1 matching over 12 bases. V was pared by 1 base and J by 7 bases, with 5 bases of the junction left unmatched. This CDR3 region has 16 residues. Germline V CDR1 and CDR2: SEHNR, FQNEAQ (reference sequence). CDR3 sequence reads: CASSLGDRGPRQPQHF. As DNA, the CDR3 is TGTGCCAGCAGCTTAGGGGACAGGGGGCCGAGGCAGCCCCAGCATTTT.

The table lists this clone with a count of one. The chain combines TRBV7-2 with TRBJ2-3, with TRBD2 matching over 11 bases. V lost 4 bases and J lost 0; bases outside the gene matches: 9. Germline V gives CDR1 SGHTA, CDR2 FQGNSA. The CDR3 covers 18 residues. CDR3 bases: TGTGCCAGCAGCTACACCTTTAGCGGGGGGGCTAGCACAGATACGCAGTATTTT. Amino acid sequence: CASSYTFSGGASTDTQYF.

Notes on this clone: The sample contains more than one DNA sequence encoding this CDR3. V is TRBV7-2 and J is TRBJ2-6, with a possible D match to TRBD2 (5 bases). Germline V lookup: CDR1 SGHTA, CDR2 FQGNSA. The CDR3 has 16 residues. The V end was cut by 3 bases, the J end by 4 bases, with 13 bases between. This CDR3 is CASSFGGFSGANVLTF. Written as DNA, the CDR3 is TGTGCCAGCAGCTTCGGCGGGTTCTCCGGGGCCAACGTCCTGACTTTC.

The rearrangement uses TRBV28 and TRBJ2-5; 13 bases are a match to TRBD2. The V gene's germline CDR1 is MDHEN and CDR2 SYDVKM. This CDR3 is built from 17 residues. V trimming: 5 bases; J trimming: 4 bases; junction bases outside the gene matches: 10. CDR3 amino acids: CASSRGTSGMGSETQYF. CDR3 nucleotides: TGTGCCAGCAGTCGGGGGACTAGCGGGATGGGATCAGAGACCCAGTACTTC.

The sample holds a few counts of this clone. The DNA for the CDR3 is TGTGCCAGCAGAGTACTAGCTTGGGGCACAGATACGCAGTATTTT. Amino acids: CASRVLAWGTDTQYF. The chain is built from TRBV2 and TRBJ2-3, with D maybe TRBD2 (6 bases). Germline loops: CDR1 SNHLY, CDR2 FYNNEI. This CDR3 has 15 amino acids. V gave up 6 bases and J gave up 1 base, with 14 bases separating them.

In this sample, this clone turned up a few times. The gene calls are TRBV7-2 and TRBJ1-2, with 7 bases that match TRBD1. Germline assignment: CDR1 SGHTA and CDR2 FQGNSA. V lost 5 bases, J lost 4 bases, and 13 bases stayed unmatched. The CDR3 totals 16 residues. DNA of the CDR3: TGTGCCAGCAGCAAAGACAGGGAAGGTTTTGCCTATGGCTACACCTTC. Its translation is CASSKDREGFAYGYTF.

This rearrangement joins TRBV7-6 to TRBJ2-2; no reliable D call. The CDR3 is 13 residues long. The V gene lost 3 bases and the J gene lost 6 bases, with 8 bases spanning the gap. The germline V gene has CDR1 SGHVS and CDR2 FNYEAQ. The CDR3 DNA reads as TGTGCCAGCAGCTTGGCAGGTCCCGGGGAGCTGTTTTTT. Its protein product is CASSLAGPGELFF.

This chain connects TRBV4-3 to TRBJ2-5; TRBD2 matches 11 bases. The V segment lost 3 bases and the J segment 3 bases; nucleotides outside the gene matches: 3. The germline CDR1 and CDR2 sequences are LGHNA and YSLEER. CDR3 size: 15 residues. CDR3 amino acids: CASSHVAGGKETQYF. The CDR3 DNA reads TGCGCCAGCAGCCATGTAGCGGGGGGGAAAGAGACCCAGTACTTC.

This chain joins TRBV4-1 and TRBJ1-2; D possibly corresponds to TRBD1 (6 bases). This CDR3 comprises 14 residues. Germline V CDR1 and CDR2: MGHRA, YSYEKL. With 4 bases removed from V and 6 bases from J, the gap between germline ends came to 15 bases. The CDR3 nucleotides are TGCGCCAGCAGCCGCCCCGCAGGGGCGGATGGCTACACCTTC. Protein sequence: CASSRPAGADGYTF.

The chain uses TRBV6-5 and TRBJ1-1, with D maybe TRBD1 (5 bases). Per germline, CDR1 MNHEY and CDR2 SVGAGI. V was cut by 2 bases and J by 10 bases, with 11 bases left in between. The CDR3 has 12 amino acids. In DNA form, the CDR3 reads TGTGCCAGCAGTTACAGGGGTTCGGTAGCTTTCTTT. Encoded protein: CASSYRGSVAFF.

The CDR3 DNA is TGCGCCAGCAGCCAAGGGGGGACAGAGAACACTGAAGCTTTCTTT. Translation gives CASSQGGTENTEAFF. The chain is built from TRBV4-3 and TRBJ1-1; 7 bases are a match to TRBD1. CDR1 and CDR2 (germline): LGHNA, YSLEER. V lost 1 base to trimming and J lost 1 base; unmatched junction nucleotides: 3. The CDR3 consists of 15 residues.

The chain uses TRBV30 and TRBJ2-2, with 7 nucleotides matching TRBD1. Per germline, CDR1 GTSNPN and CDR2 SVGIG (reference sequence). CDR3 size: 12 residues. V dropped 2 bases and J dropped 11; count of bases not matched to a gene: 5. The CDR3: CAWSPGTVELFF. For the CDR3, the DNA is TGTGCCTGGAGTCCCGGGACAGTCGAGCTGTTTTTT.

The J gene is TRBJ1-5, the V gene TRBV6-6; tentative D call: TRBD1 (5 bases). V was trimmed by 2 bases and J by 9 bases, leaving 8 bases between them. The germline CDR1 and CDR2 sequences are MNHNY and SVGAGI (reference sequence). The CDR3 length is 12 residues. Here the CDR3 DNA reads TGTGCCAGCAGTTACGTGGGGCCGCCCCAGCATTTT. This gives the protein CASSYVGPPQHF.

This clone appeared a few times. The rearrangement uses TRBV2 and TRBJ1-6, with D possibly being TRBD1 (5 bases). The CDR3 has 16 residues. Germline lookup yields CDR1 SNHLY and CDR2 FYNNEI. Trimming took 7 bases from V and 7 from J, leaving 20 bases between them. The CDR3 DNA follows: TGTGCCAGCAACGGATTCGGGGGGTGGGCGAATTCACCCCTCCACTTT. It is translated as CASNGFGGWANSPLHF.

This rearrangement joins TRBV27 to TRBJ1-2; 8 bases align to TRBD1. Germline values: CDR1 MNHEY, CDR2 SMNVEV (reference sequence). This CDR3 has 12 residues. After removal of 4 bases from V and 8 bases from J, the junction contained 3 bases not matched to a gene. CDR3 sequence: CASSSDREGYTF. CDR3 DNA: TGTGCCAGCAGTTCGGACAGGGAAGGCTACACCTTC.

This chain uses TRBV28 with TRBJ2-3, with TRBD2 as a possible D gene (6 bases). The ends were cut back, 7 bases at V and 0 bases at J, with 14 bases in the middle. CDR3 length: 15 residues. Germline V lookup: CDR1 MDHEN, CDR2 SYDVKM. The CDR3 sequence: CASKDSGRSTDTQYF. The CDR3 DNA reads as TGTGCCAGCAAAGACAGCGGGCGTAGCACAGATACGCAGTATTTT.

V usage is TRBV2 and J usage is TRBJ1-6; 9 positions match TRBD1. J lost 10 bases, V lost 6 bases, and 13 bases had no gene match. Germline loops: CDR1 SNHLY, CDR2 FYNNEI. CDR3 length equals 16 residues. CDR3 amino acids: CASRVQGARGPSPLHF. CDR3 bases: TGTGCCAGCAGGGTACAGGGGGCAAGAGGTCCCTCACCCCTCCACTTT.